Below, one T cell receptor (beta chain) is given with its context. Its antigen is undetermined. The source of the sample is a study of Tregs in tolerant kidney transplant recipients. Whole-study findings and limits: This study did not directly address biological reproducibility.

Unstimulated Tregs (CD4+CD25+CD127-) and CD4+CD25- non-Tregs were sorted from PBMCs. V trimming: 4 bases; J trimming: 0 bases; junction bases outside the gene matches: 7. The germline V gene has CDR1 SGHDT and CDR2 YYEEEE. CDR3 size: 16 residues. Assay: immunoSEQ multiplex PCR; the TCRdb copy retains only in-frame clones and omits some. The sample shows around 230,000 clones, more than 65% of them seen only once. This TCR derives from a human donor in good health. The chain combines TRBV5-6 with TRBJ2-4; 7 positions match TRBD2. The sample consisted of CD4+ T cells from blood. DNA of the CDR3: TGTGCCAGCAGCAATTGGACTAGATTAGCCAAAAACATTCAGTACTTC. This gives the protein CASSNWTRLAKNIQYF.